This TCR beta chain was identified during a study of technical replicates of blood from a few donors (dated by TCRdb to 2016 to 2017). From the germline V gene (reference sequence), CDR1 is WNHNN and CDR2 is SYGVQD. Measured from the cysteine to the phenylalanine, the CDR3 is 14 residues long. The retained sequence is limited to the CDR3, 42 bases, with the frame set at the first base. V is trimmed back by 5 bases and J by 6 bases, and the junction contains 4 bases that no gene match accounts for. With regard to this clone: The clone's antigen remains unknown. Per-nucleotide qualities are absent, and no much larger clonotype sits a single base away.

The library was generated by the immunoSEQ multiplex PCR assay. The immuneACCESS repertoire file appears here via TCRdb, limited to in-frame rearrangements. These files lack a portion of the clones; in checked studies, under half of the deficit traces to unresolved V genes, and the cause of the others is not known. The sample contains more than 65,000 clones, about nine tenths of them found a single time. The top ten constitute more than 0.35% of the sample. The TCR comes from a human donor in good health. Some clones in this sample may be carry-over from other donors' samples. The chain is encoded by TRBV10-1 joined to TRBJ2-2, and 9 junction bases match TRBD1. The sequenced sample was T cells isolated from PBMCs. The CDR3 corresponds to CASSWTGEAGELFF. The nucleotides read TGCGCCAGCAGTTGGACAGGGGAGGCCGGGGAGCTGTTTTTT.